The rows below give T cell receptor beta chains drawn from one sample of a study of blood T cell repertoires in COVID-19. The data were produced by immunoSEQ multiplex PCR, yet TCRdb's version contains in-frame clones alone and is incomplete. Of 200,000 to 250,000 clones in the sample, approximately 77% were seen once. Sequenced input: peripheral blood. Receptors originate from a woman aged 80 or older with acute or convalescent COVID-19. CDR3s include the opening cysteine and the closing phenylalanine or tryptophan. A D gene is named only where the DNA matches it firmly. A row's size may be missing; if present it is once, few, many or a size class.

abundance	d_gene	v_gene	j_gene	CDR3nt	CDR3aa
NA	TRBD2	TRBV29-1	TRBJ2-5	TGCAGCGTTGGTGTAGCGGGGGGGCGGGAGACCCAGTACTTC	CSVGVAGGRETQYF
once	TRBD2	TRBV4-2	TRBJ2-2	TGTGCCAGCAGCCTAGCGGGGGGCTACACTACCGGGGAGCTGTTTTTT	CASSLAGGYTTGELFF
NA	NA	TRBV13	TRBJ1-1	TGTGCCAGCAGCCTGGCGGTCAACCTTCAACAAAACACTGAAGCTTTCTTT	CASSLAVNLQQNTEAFF
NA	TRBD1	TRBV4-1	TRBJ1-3	TGCGCCAGCAGCCGGGTGGGACAGGGAAACACCATATATTTT	CASSRVGQGNTIYF
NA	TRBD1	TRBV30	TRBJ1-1	TGTGCCTGCTCCAAAGGGACAGGGGTTAAAGCTTTCTTT	CACSKGTGVKAFF
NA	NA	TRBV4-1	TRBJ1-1	TGCGCCAGCGGGGGGACGGTGAACACTGAAGCTTTCTTT	CASGGTVNTEAFF
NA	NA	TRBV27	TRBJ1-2	TGTGCCAGCAGTTTGTATTCAGGGGTAGCTAACTATGGCTACACCTTC	CASSLYSGVANYGYTF
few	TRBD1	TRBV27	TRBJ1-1	TGTGCCAGCAGTTTGGGACAGGGAGCGGGCACTGAAGCTTTCTTT	CASSLGQGAGTEAFF
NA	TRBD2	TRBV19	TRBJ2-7	TGTGCCAGTAGTCCCCGGACTAGCGGGCACGAGCAGTACTTC	CASSPRTSGHEQYF
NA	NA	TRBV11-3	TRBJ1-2	TGTGCCAGCAGCTTAGGGCGGCCGAGCTATGGCTACACCTTC	CASSLGRPSYGYTF
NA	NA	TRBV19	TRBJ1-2	TGTGCCAGTAGTGCGGGGGCGAGCTATGGCTACACCTTC	CASSAGASYGYTF
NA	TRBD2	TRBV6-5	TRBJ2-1	TGTGCCAGCAGTTACCCCAGCGGGGGGCGGGATGAGCAGTTCTTC	CASSYPSGGRDEQFF
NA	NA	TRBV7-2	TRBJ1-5	TGTGCCAGCAGCCCCCATCAGGGGAATCAGCCCCAGCATTTT	CASSPHQGNQPQHF
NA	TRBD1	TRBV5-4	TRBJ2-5	TGTGCCAGCAGCCAGCCGGGACAGGGAATTGAGACCCAGTACTTC	CASSQPGQGIETQYF
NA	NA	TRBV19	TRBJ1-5	TGTGCCAGTATGTTGGGGAGGGCGCCTCAGCCCCAGCATTTT	CASMLGRAPQPQHF
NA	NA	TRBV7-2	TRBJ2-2	TGTGCCAGCAGCAATAGCCGGGACGGGGAGCTGTTTTTT	CASSNSRDGELFF
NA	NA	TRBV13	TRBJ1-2	TGTGCCAGCAGCCCGCCGGTCTGGGAGGGAGGCAGTGGGTACACCTTC	CASSPPVWEGGSGYTF
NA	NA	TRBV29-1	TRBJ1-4	TGCAGCGTGAGGCCGGGACACCGATCTTGGGAAACTGTTTTT	CSVRPGHRSWETVF
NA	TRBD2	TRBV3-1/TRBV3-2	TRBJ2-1	TGTGCCAGCAGCCAACGTCCATCGTCGGGGGGTCGGCGGTACAATGAGCAGTTCTTC	CASSQRPSSGGRRYNEQFF
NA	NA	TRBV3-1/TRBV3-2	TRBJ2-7	TGTGCCAGCAGCCCCCTTACAGGGCTCGACGAGCAGTACTTC	CASSPLTGLDEQYF
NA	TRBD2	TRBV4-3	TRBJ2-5	TGCGCCAGCAGCCAAGATTTACGGGGGGAGGGGGAGACCCAGTACTTC	CASSQDLRGEGETQYF
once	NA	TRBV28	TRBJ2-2	TGTGCCAGCAGCGCTCCGGGACTCCAACGGGGGGGGGAGCTGTTTTTT	CASSAPGLQRGGELFF
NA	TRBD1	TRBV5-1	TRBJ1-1	TGCGCCAGCAGCACCGACAGGGTTGACACTGAAGCTTTCTTT	CASSTDRVDTEAFF
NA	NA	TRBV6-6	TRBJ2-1	TGTGCCAGCAGCCCGACTCACGGTTCCTACAATGAGCAGTTCTTC	CASSPTHGSYNEQFF
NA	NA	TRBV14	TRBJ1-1	TGTGCCAGCAGTCCTTTGGGGAGGAACACTGAAGCTTTCTTT	CASSPLGRNTEAFF
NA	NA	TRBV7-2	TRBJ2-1	TGTGCCAGCAGCCAGGAGGGTTGGGGGAATGAGCAGTTCTTC	CASSQEGWGNEQFF
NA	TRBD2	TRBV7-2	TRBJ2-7	TGTGCCAGCAGCTCGACTAGCGGCATCTCCTACGAGCAGTACTTC	CASSSTSGISYEQYF
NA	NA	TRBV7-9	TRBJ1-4	TGTGCCAGCAGCTCACCGAGAAGGGGGAACGAAAAACTGTTTTTT	CASSSPRRGNEKLFF
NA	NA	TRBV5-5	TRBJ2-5	TGTGCCAGCAGCCAGAAAGAGACCCAGTACTTC	CASSQKETQYF
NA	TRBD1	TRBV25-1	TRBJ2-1	TGTGCCAGCACTACTACAGGGGGGATAAATGAGCAGTTCTTC	CASTTTGGINEQFF
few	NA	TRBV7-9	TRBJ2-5	TGTGCCAGCAGCTTAGCGCCGCACAGCCAGAAGAGATTACAAGAGACCCAGTACTTC	CASSLAPHSQKRLQETQYF
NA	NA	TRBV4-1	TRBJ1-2	TGCGCCAGCAGCCAAGATGGAGCTAACTATGGCTACACCTTC	CASSQDGANYGYTF
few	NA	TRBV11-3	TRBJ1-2	TGTGCCAGCAGCTTAGCCTTTGACTATGGCTACACCTTC	CASSLAFDYGYTF
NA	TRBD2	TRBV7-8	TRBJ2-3	TGTGCCAGCACCCAAGGGACTAGCGGGGGCACAGATACGCAGTATTTT	CASTQGTSGGTDTQYF
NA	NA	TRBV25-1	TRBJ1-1	TGTGCCAGCCTGACAGGGAACACTGAAGCTTTCTTT	CASLTGNTEAFF
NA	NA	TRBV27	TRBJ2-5	TGTGCCAGCAGTTTATATCGGGGCCAAGAGACCCAGTACTTC	CASSLYRGQETQYF
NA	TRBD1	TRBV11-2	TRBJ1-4	TGTGCCAGCAGCTCGGTTGGACAGGGCGGGAATGAAAAACTGTTTTTT	CASSSVGQGGNEKLFF
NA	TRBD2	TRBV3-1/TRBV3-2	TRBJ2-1	TGTGCCAGCAGACTAGCGGGGGAGCAGTTCTTC	CASRLAGEQFF
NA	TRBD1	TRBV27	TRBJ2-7	TGTGCCAGCAGGTGGACAGGGTCTTACGAGCAGTACTTC	CASRWTGSYEQYF
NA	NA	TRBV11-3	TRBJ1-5	TGTGCCAGCAGCTGGGGGCTCAATCAGCCCCAGCATTTT	CASSWGLNQPQHF
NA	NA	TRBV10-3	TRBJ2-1	TGTGCCATCAGTGCTGACAATGAGCAGTTCTTC	CAISADNEQFF
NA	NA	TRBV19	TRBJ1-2	TGTGCCAGTAGTGCACAACAGGGAACCAATGGCTACACCTTC	CASSAQQGTNGYTF
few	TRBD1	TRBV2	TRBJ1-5	TGTGCCAGCAGTGCGGACAGGGGGAATCAGCCCCAGCATTTT	CASSADRGNQPQHF
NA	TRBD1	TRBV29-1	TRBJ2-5	TGCAGCGGTTCCGGGACAGGGGCGTTGGAGACCCAGTACTTC	CSGSGTGALETQYF
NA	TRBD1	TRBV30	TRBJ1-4	TGTGCCTGGCTGGGACAGGACAATAATGAAAAACTGTTTTTT	CAWLGQDNNEKLFF
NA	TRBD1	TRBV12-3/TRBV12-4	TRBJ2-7	TGTGCCAGCAGTTACCGGACAGGGGACGAGCAGTACTTC	CASSYRTGDEQYF